This T cell receptor beta chain stems from a study of response to subunit inactivated influenza vaccine. Trimming left V 5 bases short and J 3 bases short, with 8 bases between. Germline loops: CDR1 SGHTA, CDR2 FQGNSA. The CDR3 is 12 residues long. TCRdb re-called the RT-PCR reads through MiXCR, storing one row per CDR3 protein. The sample holds about 160,000 distinct CDR3 sequences, about a tenth seen once. This clonotype has ten or more counts. No antigen is known for it. The study's findings and limits: The authors proposed limited new T cell recruitment per seasonal influenza vaccination.

The chain couples TRBV7-2 to TRBJ2-7; the D is unclear. This TCR came from a man aged 50 to 60 who received an inactivated influenza vaccine. Sequencing used non-naive T cells sorted from PBMCs, obtained more than 35 days after vaccination. The CDR3 bases are TGTGCCAGCAGCCTGGACCACTACGAGCAGTACTTC. As protein: CASSLDHYEQYF.